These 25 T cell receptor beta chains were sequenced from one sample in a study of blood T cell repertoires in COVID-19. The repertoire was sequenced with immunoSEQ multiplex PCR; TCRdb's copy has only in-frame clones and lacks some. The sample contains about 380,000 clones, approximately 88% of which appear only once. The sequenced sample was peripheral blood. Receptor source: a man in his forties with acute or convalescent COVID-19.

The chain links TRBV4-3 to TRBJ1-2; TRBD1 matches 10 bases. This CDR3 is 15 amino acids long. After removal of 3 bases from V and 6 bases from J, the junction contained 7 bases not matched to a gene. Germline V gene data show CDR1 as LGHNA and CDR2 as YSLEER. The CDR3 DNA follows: TGCGCCAGCAGCCAGGGACAGGGGCTTCTGGATGGCTACACCTTC. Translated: CASSQGQGLLDGYTF.

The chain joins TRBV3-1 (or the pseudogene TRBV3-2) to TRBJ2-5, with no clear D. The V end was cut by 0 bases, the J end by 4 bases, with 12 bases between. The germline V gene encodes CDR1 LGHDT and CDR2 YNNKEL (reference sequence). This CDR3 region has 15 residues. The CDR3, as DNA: TGTGCCAGCAGCCAAGATCTAGTCGAAGGAGAGACCCAGTACTTC. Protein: CASSQDLVEGETQYF.

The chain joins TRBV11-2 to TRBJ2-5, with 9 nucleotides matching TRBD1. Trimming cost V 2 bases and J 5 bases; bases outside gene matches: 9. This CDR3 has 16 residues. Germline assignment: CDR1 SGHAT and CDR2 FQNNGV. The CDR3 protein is CASSLMGTGSAETQYF. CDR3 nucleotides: TGTGCCAGCAGCTTAATGGGGACAGGGTCGGCGGAGACCCAGTACTTC.

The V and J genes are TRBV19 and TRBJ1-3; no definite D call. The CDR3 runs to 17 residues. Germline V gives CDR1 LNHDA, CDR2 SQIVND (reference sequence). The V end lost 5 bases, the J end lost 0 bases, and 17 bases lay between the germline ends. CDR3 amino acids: CASSPLRTGISGNTIYF. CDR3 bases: TGTGCCAGTAGTCCCCTTCGGACGGGAATCTCTGGAAACACCATATATTTT.

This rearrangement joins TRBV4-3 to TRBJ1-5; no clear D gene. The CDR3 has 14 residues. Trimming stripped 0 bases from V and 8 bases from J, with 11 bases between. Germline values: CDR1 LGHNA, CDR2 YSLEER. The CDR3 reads CASSQDLGEKPQHF. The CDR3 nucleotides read TGCGCCAGCAGCCAAGATCTCGGGGAGAAGCCCCAGCATTTT.

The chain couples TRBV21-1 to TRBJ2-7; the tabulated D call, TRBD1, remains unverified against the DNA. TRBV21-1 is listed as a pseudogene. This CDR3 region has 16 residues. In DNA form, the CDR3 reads TGTGCCAGCATCCGAGGGCCAGGGGCGAGGACCTACAAGCAGTACTTC. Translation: CASIRGPGARTYKQYF.

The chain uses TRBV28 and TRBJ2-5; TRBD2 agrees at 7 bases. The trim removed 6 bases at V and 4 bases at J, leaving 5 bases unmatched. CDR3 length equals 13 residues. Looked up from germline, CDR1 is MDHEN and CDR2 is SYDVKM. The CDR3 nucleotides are TGTGCCAGCAGCTGGACTAGAGGAGAGACCCAGTACTTC. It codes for CASSWTRGETQYF.

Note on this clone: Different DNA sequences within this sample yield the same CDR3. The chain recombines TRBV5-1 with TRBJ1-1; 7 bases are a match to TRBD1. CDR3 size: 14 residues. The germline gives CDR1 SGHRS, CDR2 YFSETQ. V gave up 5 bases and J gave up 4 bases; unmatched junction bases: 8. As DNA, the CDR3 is TGCGCCAGCAGTTTCCGACAGGGTGGCACTGAAGCTTTCTTT. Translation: CASSFRQGGTEAFF.

CDR3 sequence reads: CASSSGQGGTNEKLFF. CDR3 DNA: TGTGCCAGCAGTTCGGGACAGGGGGGGACTAATGAAAAACTGTTTTTT. The chain recombines TRBV27 with TRBJ1-4; 11 bases map to TRBD1. V lost 4 bases and J lost 2; bases outside the gene matches: 3. The CDR3 contains 16 residues. CDR1 MNHEY and CDR2 SMNVEV come from the germline V gene (reference sequence).

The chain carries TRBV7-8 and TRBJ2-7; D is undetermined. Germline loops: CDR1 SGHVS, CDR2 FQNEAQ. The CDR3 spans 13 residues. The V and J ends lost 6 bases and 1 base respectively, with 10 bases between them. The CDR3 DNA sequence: TGTGCCAGCAGAGGTAAGGAGTCCTACGAGCAGTACTTC. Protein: CASRGKESYEQYF. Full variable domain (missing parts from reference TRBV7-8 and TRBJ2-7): GAGVSQSPRYKVAKRGQDVALRCDPISGHVSLFWYQQALGQGPEFLTYFQNEAQLDKSGLPSDRFFAERPEGSVSTLKIQRTQQEDSAVYLCASRGKESYEQYFGPGTRLTVT.

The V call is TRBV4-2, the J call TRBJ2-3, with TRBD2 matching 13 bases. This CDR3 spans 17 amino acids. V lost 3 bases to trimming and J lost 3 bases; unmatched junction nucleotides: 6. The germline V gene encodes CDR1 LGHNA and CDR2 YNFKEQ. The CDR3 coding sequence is TGTGCCAGCAGCCACTCCAAGACTAGCGGGGGGACAGATACGCAGTATTTT. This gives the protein CASSHSKTSGGTDTQYF.

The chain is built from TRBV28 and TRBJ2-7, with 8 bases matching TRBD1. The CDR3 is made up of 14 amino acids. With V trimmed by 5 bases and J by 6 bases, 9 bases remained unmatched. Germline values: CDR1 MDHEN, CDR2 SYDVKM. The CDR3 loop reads CASSPDRADGEQYF. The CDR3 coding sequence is TGTGCCAGCAGTCCGGACAGGGCAGATGGCGAGCAGTACTTC.

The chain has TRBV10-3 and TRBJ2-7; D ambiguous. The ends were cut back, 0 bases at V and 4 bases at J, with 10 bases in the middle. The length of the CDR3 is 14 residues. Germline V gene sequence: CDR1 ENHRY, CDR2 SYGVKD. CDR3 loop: CAISESVESYEQYF. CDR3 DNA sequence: TGTGCCATCAGTGAGTCCGTCGAGAGTTACGAGCAGTACTTC.

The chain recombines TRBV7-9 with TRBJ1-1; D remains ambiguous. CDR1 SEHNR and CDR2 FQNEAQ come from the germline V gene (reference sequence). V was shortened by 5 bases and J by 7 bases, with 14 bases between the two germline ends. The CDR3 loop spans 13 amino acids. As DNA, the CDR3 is TGTGCCAGCAGCGCGACGGGTTTTGTTGAAGCTTTCTTT. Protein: CASSATGFVEAFF.

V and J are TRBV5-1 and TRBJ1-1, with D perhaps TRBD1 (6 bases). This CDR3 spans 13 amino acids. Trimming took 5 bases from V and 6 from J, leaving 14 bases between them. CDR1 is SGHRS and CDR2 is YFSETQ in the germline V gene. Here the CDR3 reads CASRTEQGAEAFF. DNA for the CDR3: TGCGCCAGCAGAACCGAACAGGGAGCTGAAGCTTTCTTT. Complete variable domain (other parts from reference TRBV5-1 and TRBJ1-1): KAGVTQTPRYLIKTRGQQVTLSCSPISGHRSVSWYQQTPGQGLQFLFEYFSETQRNKGNFPGRFSGRQFSNSRSEMNVSTLELGDSALYLCASRTEQGAEAFFGQGTRLTVV.

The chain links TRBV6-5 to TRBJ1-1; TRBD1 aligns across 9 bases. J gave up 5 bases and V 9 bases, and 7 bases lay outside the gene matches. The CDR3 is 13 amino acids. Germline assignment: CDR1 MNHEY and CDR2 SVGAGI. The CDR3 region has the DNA TGTGCCAGTAACAGGGGGCGCGTAACTGAAGCTTTCTTT. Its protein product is CASNRGRVTEAFF.

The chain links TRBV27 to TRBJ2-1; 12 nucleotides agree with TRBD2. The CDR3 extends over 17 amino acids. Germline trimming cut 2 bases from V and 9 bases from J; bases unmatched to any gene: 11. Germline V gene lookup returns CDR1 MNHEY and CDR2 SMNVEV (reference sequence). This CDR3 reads CASSLPPSGRGVSEQFF. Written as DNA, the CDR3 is TGTGCCAGCAGTTTACCCCCTAGCGGGAGGGGGGTAAGTGAGCAGTTCTTC.

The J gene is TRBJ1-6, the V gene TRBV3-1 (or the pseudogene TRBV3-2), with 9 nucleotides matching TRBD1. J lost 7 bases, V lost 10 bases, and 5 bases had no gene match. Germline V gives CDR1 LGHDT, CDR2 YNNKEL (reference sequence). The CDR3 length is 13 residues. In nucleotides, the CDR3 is TGTGCCACTGGACAGGGGAACAATTCACCCCTCCACTTT. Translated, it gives CATGQGNNSPLHF.

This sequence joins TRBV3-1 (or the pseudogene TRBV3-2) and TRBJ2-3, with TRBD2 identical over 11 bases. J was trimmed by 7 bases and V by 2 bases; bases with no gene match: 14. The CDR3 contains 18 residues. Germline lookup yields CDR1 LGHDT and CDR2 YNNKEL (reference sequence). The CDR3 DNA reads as TGTGCCAGCAGCCAAACCTACCCTACTAGCGGGGGCATACATACGCAGTATTTT. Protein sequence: CASSQTYPTSGGIHTQYF.

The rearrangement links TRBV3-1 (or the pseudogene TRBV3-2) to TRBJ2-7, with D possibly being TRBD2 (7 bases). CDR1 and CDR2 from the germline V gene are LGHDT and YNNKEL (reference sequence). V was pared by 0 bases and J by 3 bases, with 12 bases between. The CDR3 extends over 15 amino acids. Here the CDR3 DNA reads TGTGCCAGCAGCCAAGATCAGGGAGGGGGCTACGAGCAGTACTTC. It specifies CASSQDQGGGYEQYF.

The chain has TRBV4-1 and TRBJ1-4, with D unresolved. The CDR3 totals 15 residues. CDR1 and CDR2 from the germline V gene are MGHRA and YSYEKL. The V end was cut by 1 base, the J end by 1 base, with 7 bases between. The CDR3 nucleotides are TGCGCCAGCAGCCAAGTGCCACAAACTAATGAAAAACTGTTTTTT. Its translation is CASSQVPQTNEKLFF.

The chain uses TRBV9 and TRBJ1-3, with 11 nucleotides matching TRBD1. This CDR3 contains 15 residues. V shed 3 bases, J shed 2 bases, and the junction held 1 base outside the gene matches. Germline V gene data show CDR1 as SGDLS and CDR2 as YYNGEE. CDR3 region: CASSADRGPGNTIYF. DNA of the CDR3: TGTGCCAGCAGCGCGGACAGGGGGCCTGGAAACACCATATATTTT.

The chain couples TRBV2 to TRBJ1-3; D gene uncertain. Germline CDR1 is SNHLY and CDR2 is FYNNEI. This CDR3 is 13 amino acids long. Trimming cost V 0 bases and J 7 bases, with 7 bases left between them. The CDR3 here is CASSEARRNTIYF. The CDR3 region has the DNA TGTGCCAGCAGTGAAGCGCGGCGGAACACCATATATTTT. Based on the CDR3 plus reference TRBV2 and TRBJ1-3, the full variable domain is EPEVTQTPSHQVTQMGQEVILRCVPISNHLYFYWYRQILGQKVEFLVSFYNNEISEKSEIFDDQFSVERPDGSNFTLKIRSTKLEDSAMYFCASSEARRNTIYFGEGSWLTVV.

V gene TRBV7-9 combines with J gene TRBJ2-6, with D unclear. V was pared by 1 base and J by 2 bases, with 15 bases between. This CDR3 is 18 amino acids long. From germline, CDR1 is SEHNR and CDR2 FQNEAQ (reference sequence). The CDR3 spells CASSLGPAQVTGANVLTF. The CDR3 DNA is TGTGCCAGCAGCTTAGGGCCAGCGCAAGTAACTGGGGCCAACGTCCTGACTTTC.

CDR3 sequence (DNA): TGTGCCACGTCGGCTGGACATCCTAGCACAGATACGCAGTATTTT. Its protein product is CATSAGHPSTDTQYF. The chain carries TRBV10-3 and TRBJ2-3; D might be TRBD1 (5 bases). V was clipped by 10 bases and J by 0 bases, with 17 bases between them. Germline lookup yields CDR1 ENHRY and CDR2 SYGVKD. CDR3 length: 15 residues.